Listed below are T cell receptor beta chains from one sample, sequenced in a study of blood T cell repertoires in COVID-19. Profiled with immunoSEQ multiplex PCR; TCRdb holds only in-frame clones, not every one. The sample contains some 300,000 clones, 85% to 90% of which appear only once. Sequencing was performed on peripheral blood. The receptor source for this set is a young woman with COVID-19, enrolled during active disease. CDR3s include the opening cysteine and the closing phenylalanine or tryptophan. A D gene is named only where the DNA matches it firmly. A row's size may be missing; if present it is once, few, many or a size class.

>.|TRBJ2-7|few|TRBV6-2/TRBV6-3
TGTGCCAGCAGTTACGAGGGCCCTAGCTCCTACGAGCAGTACTTC
CASSYEGPSSYEQYF
>TRBD2|TRBJ2-5|.|TRBV10-3
TGTGCCATCAGCCTAGCGGGGGGAGAGGAAGAGACCCAGTACTTC
CAISLAGGEEETQYF
>.|TRBJ1-4|.|TRBV25-1
TGTGCCAGCAGTGATACAGGGAGTAATGAAAAACTGTTTTTT
CASSDTGSNEKLFF
>.|TRBJ2-1|.|TRBV7-2
TGTGCCAGCAGCCCGCGGACTCCCTCCGTTTACAATGAGCAGTTCTTC
CASSPRTPSVYNEQFF
>TRBD1|TRBJ1-2|.|TRBV5-4
TGTGCCAGCAGCCCCTGGCCGGGACAGGCGCCGTCACTTGGCTACACCTTC
CASSPWPGQAPSLGYTF
>.|TRBJ2-7|.|TRBV29-1
TGCAGCGTTGCGGAGACAGCAAGAATCGAGCAGTACTTC
CSVAETARIEQYF
>.|TRBJ1-6|once|TRBV9
TGTGCCAGCAGCCCCCTCCGGGGTAATTCACCCCTCCACTTT
CASSPLRGNSPLHF
>.|TRBJ2-5|.|TRBV2
TGTGCCAGCACCGGGACTTCACGGACCCAGTACTTC
CASTGTSRTQYF
>TRBD2|TRBJ2-1|.|TRBV2
TGTGCCAGCAGCGCCGATCTAGCGGACCTCAATGAGCAGTTCTTC
CASSADLADLNEQFF
>.|TRBJ1-5|.|TRBV13
TGTGCCAGCAGCTTTAGGGGCGGCAATCAGCCCCAGCATTTT
CASSFRGGNQPQHF
>TRBD1|TRBJ2-1|few|TRBV9
TGTGCCAGCAGCGTAGGAGGGGGCGCCTACAATGAGCAGTTCTTC
CASSVGGGAYNEQFF
>TRBD1|TRBJ2-7|.|TRBV7-9
TGTGCCAGCAGCCTAGGACAGGGACCCGAGCAGTACTTC
CASSLGQGPEQYF
>TRBD1|TRBJ1-1|.|TRBV18
TGTGCCAGCTCACCACGGACAGGTGAAGCTTTCTTT
CASSPRTGEAFF
>TRBD2|TRBJ2-2|.|TRBV6-5
TGTGCCAGCAGTCGGGGGGATGGGACTACCGGGGAGCTGTTTTTT
CASSRGDGTTGELFF
>TRBD2|TRBJ2-1|few|TRBV11-3
TGTGCCAGCAGCCCGGGACTAGCCCCTTACAATGAGCAGTTCTTC
CASSPGLAPYNEQFF
>.|TRBJ1-6|.|TRBV5-1
TGCGCCAGCAGAGAGGCAAGTAGGGGAGGGTCACCCCTCCACTTT
CASREASRGGSPLHF
>.|TRBJ2-7|.|TRBV6-4
TGTGCCAGCACAACAGGGAGCTCCTACGAGCAGTACTTC
CASTTGSSYEQYF
>TRBD1|TRBJ1-4|.|TRBV5-4
TGTGCCAGCAGCCGGGACAGGGGCGGAGGTGAAAAACTGTTTTTT
CASSRDRGGGEKLFF